This TCR beta chain was profiled in a study of cytomegalovirus exposure and HLA in healthy donors. It was with 60 Vbeta and 13 Jbeta primers that the PCR ran. Assay used: immunoSEQ multiplex PCR; TCRdb lists only in-frame clones, some missing. This sample's table reports roughly 220,000 clones. The clonotype originates from a girl aged 2-15 years in good health and CMV-seropositive. Sequenced: PBMCs.

The CDR3 DNA reads as TGTGCCAGCCTACCGGGGTCCTCCTACGAGCAGTACTTC. This codes for CASLPGSSYEQYF. V is TRBV28 and J is TRBJ2-7, with a weak D call TRBD2 (5 bases). There are 13 residues in the CDR3. Germline V lookup: CDR1 MDHEN, CDR2 SYDVKM. V lost 8 bases and J lost 0, with 11 bases in between.